This T cell receptor beta chain was recovered during a study of T cells in Graves' hyperthyroidism and ophthalmopathy. What was amplified from RNA transcripts were TCR beta CDR3 regions. HTBI primers drove first-round RT-PCR of the TCR CDR3. MiXCR was run by TCRdb on the multiplex PCR reads, yielding one entry per CDR3 protein. Altogether about 570,000 distinct CDR3 sequences are present, 11% to 15% being singletons, with the ten largest covering more than 11%. The germline V gene has CDR1 MNHNY and CDR2 SVGAGI (reference sequence). This CDR3 is built from 14 residues. J was trimmed by 5 bases and V by 0 bases; bases with no gene match: 0. This clonotype was found many times.

This TCR was sampled from a woman between 40 and 55 years old with Graves' hyperthyroidism. Sequencing was done on a sample of blood. This sequence joins TRBV6-6 and TRBJ2-2, with TRBD2 identical over 7 bases. The CDR3 DNA reads as TGTGCCAGCAGTTACTCTAGCGGGACCGGGGAGCTGTTTTTT. It codes for CASSYSSGTGELFF.